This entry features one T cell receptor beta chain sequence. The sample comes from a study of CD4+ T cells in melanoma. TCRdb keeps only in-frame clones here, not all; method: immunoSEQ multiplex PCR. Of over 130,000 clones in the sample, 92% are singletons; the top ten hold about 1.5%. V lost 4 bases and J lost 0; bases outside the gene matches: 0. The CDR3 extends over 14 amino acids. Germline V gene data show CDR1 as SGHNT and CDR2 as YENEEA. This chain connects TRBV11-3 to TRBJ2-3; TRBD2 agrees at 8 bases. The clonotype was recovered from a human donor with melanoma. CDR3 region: CASSSGGSTDTQYF. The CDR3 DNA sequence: TGTGCCAGCAGCTCGGGGGGGAGCACAGATACGCAGTATTTT. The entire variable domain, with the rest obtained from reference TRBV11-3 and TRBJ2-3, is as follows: EAGVVQSPRYKIIEKKQPVAFWCNPISGHNTLYWYLQNLGQGPELLIRYENEEAVDDSQLPKDRFSAERLKGVDSTLKIQPAELGDSAVYLCASSSGGSTDTQYFGPGTRLTVL.